This T cell receptor (beta chain) was captured in a study of control samples from healthy donors and cancer patients. Trimming stripped 0 bases from V and 4 bases from J, with 10 bases between. The CDR3 consists of 15 residues. From germline, CDR1 is MNHEY and CDR2 SVGAGI. The protocol was immunoSEQ multiplex PCR, while the TCRdb copy is restricted to in-frame clones and leaves out a portion. Among roughly 370,000 clones, 80% to 95% were seen once, and the ten largest hold around 6.8%. Sequenced input: PBMCs. This clonotype originated in a man aged 35-49 years with head and neck cancer. The rearrangement links TRBV6-5 to TRBJ1-5; maybe TRBD1 (6 bases). CDR3 protein: CASSYSTGANQPQHF. DNA of the CDR3: TGTGCCAGCAGTTACTCGACGGGGGCTAATCAGCCCCAGCATTTT.